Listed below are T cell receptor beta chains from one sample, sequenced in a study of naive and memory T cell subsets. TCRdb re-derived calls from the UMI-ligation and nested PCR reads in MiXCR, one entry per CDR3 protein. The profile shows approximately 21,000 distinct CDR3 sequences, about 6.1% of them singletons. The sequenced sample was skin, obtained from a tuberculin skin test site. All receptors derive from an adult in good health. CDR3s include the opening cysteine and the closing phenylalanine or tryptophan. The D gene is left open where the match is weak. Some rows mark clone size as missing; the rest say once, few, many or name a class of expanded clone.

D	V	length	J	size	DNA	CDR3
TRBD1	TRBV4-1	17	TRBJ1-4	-	TGCGCCAGCAGCCAAGTGGCAGTGGGACAGGGGTTTGGAAAACTGTTTTTT	CASSQVAVGQGFGKLFF
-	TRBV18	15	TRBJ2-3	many	TGTGCCAGCTCACCTCTCGGGCGGGACACAGATACGCAGTATTTT	CASSPLGRDTDTQYF
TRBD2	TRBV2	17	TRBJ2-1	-	TGTGCCAGCAGGGACGGGACTAGCGGGCATGCCTACAATGAGCAGTTCTTC	CASRDGTSGHAYNEQFF
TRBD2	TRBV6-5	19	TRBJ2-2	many	TGTGCCAGCAGTGTCCGGGGACTAGCGGGAGGGCCTTCCACCGGGGAGCTGTTTTTT	CASSVRGLAGGPSTGELFF
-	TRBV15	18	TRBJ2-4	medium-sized	TGTGCCACCAGCAGAACCTCCTACGGACCGGGCGTCCAGAACATTCAGTACTTC	CATSRTSYGPGVQNIQYF
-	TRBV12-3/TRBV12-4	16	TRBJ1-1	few	TGTGCCAGCACCAAGGAGGGCACCCGGATGGGCACTGAAGCTTTCTTT	CASTKEGTRMGTEAFF
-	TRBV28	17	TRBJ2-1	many	TGTGCCAGCAGTTTCTTACCGGGCACCAGCTCCTACAATGAGCAGTTCTTC	CASSFLPGTSSYNEQFF
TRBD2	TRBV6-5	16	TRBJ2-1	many	TGTGCCAGCAGTACGTCTCAAGCGGGAACCTACAATGAGCAGTTCTTC	CASSTSQAGTYNEQFF
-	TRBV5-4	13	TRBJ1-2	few	TGTGCCAGCAGCTTGGGGGATTTAGAGGGCTACACCTTC	CASSLGDLEGYTF
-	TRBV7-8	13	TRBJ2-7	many	TGTGCCAGCAGCTTAGCACAGGACTACGAGCAGTACTTC	CASSLAQDYEQYF
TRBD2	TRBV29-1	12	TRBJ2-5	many	TGCAGCACGCAAGCGGGAGAAGAGACCCAGTACTTC	CSTQAGEETQYF
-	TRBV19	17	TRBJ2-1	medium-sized	TGTGCCAGTAGTATGGCGGGGTCTAAGAGCTCCTACAATGAGCAGTTCTTC	CASSMAGSKSSYNEQFF
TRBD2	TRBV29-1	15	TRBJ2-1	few	TGCAGCGTCCCTCTGGGACTAGCGGGACTCGGTGAGCAGTTCTTC	CSVPLGLAGLGEQFF
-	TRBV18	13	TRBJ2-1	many	TGTGCCAGCTCACCCGACTCCTACAATGAGCAGTTCTTC	CASSPDSYNEQFF
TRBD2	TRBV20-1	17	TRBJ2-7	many	TGCAGTGCACCGGGACTAGCGGGCCGGATGCGCACCTACGAGCAGTACTTC	CSAPGLAGRMRTYEQYF
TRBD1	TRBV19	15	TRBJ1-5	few	TGTGCCAGTAGTATCGGGACAGGGAGCAATCAGCCCCAGCATTTT	CASSIGTGSNQPQHF
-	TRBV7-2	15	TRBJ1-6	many	TGTGCCAGCAGCTTACTTGGTGGCTTGAGGGGGGCCCTCCACTTT	CASSLLGGLRGALHF
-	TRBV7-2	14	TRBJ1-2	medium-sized	TGTGCCAGCAGCTTAACGACAGCTAGCTATGGCTACACCTTC	CASSLTTASYGYTF
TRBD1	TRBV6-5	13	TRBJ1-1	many	TGTGCCAGCAGTCCAACAGGGGTCCCTGAAGCTTTCTTT	CASSPTGVPEAFF
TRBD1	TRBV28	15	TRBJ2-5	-	TGTACCAGCAACCCGGACGGGACAGCTCAAGAGACCCAGTACTTC	CTSNPDGTAQETQYF
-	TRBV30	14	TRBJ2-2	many	TGTGCCTGGAGTGAGACCTTGAACACCGGGGAGCTGTTTTTT	CAWSETLNTGELFF
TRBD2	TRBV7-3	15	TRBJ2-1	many	TGTGCCAGCAGCTGGGGACTAGCGGGAGACAATGAGCAGTTCTTC	CASSWGLAGDNEQFF
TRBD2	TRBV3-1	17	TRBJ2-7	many	TGTGCCAGCAGCCCCAAACCGGGACTAGCGGGGGCCTACGAGCAGTACTTC	CASSPKPGLAGAYEQYF
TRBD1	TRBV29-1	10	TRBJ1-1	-	TGCAGCGTCTGGACAGGGCAAGCTTTCTTT	CSVWTGQAFF
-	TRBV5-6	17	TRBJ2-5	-	TGTGCCAGCAGCCTATGGGCCAACGGCGACAACCAAGAGACCCAGTACTTC	CASSLWANGDNQETQYF
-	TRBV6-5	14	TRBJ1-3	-	TGTGCCAGCAGTTATTCATCCTTCGGAAACACCATATATTTT	CASSYSSFGNTIYF
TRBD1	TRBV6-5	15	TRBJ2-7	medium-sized	TGTGCCAGCAGTCACAGTCCCGGGACAGGGTACGAGCAGTACTTC	CASSHSPGTGYEQYF
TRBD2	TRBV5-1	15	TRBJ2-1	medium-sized	TGCGCCAGCAGCTCCGGGACTAGCGGGATCAATGAGCAGTTCTTC	CASSSGTSGINEQFF
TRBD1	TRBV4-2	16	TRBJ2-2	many	TGTGCCAGCAGCCAACGTCGGGACAGGGGGATCGGGGAGCTGTTTTTT	CASSQRRDRGIGELFF
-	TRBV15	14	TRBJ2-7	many	TGTGCCACCAGCACCTTACAGGGCACCTACGAGCAGTACTTC	CATSTLQGTYEQYF
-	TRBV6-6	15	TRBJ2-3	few	TGTGCCAGCAGTTCCTCACATACCTTCGCGGATACGCAGTATTTT	CASSSSHTFADTQYF
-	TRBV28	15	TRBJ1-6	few	TGTGCCAGCAGGAGAACAGGGCCCGATAATTCACCCCTCCACTTT	CASRRTGPDNSPLHF
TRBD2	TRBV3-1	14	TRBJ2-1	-	TGTGCCAGCAGCCAAGGGACTAGGGTCAATGAGCAGTTCTTC	CASSQGTRVNEQFF
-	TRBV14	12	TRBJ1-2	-	TGTGCCAGCAGCCAAGACCTCATAGGCGACACCTTC	CASSQDLIGDTF
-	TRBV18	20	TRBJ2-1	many	TGTGCCAGCTCACCACTCGAATCGGGGGACGGCTCAAGCTCCTACAATGAGCAGTTCTTC	CASSPLESGDGSSSYNEQFF
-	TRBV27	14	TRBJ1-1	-	TGTGCCAGCAGTATAGGGGGGTATGGGACTGAAGCTTTCTTT	CASSIGGYGTEAFF
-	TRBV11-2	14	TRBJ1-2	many	TGTGCCAGCAGCTTAGATATCAGTCTCTATGGCTACACCTTC	CASSLDISLYGYTF
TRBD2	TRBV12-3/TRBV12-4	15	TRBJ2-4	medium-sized	TGTGCCAGCAGTTTATGGCTAGCGGCCGAAAACATTCAGTACTTC	CASSLWLAAENIQYF
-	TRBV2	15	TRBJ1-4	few	TGTGCCAGCAGTGAGATACGGGACGGAAATGAAAAACTGTTTTTT	CASSEIRDGNEKLFF
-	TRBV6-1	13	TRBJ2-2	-	TGTGCCAGCAGACCAACAGGAACCGGGGAGCTGTTTTTT	CASRPTGTGELFF
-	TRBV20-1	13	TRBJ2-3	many	TGCAGTGCTAGCCCAAGGGCCTTCGATACGCAGTATTTT	CSASPRAFDTQYF
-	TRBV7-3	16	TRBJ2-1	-	TGTGCCAGCAGCTTAATTCGAAGGGGGGAGCGCAATGAGCAGTTCTTC	CASSLIRRGERNEQFF
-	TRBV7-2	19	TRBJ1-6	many	TGTGCCAGCAGCTTAGTCCCGGGGCCGTTCAGCTCCTATAATTCACCCCTCCACTTT	CASSLVPGPFSSYNSPLHF
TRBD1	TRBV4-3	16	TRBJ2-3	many	TGCGCCAGCAGCATTCAGACAGGGGTGGTTACAGATACGCAGTATTTT	CASSIQTGVVTDTQYF
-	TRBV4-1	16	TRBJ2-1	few	TGCGCCAGCAGCCCCTCACTAGCCCGCTCCTACAATGAGCAGTTCTTC	CASSPSLARSYNEQFF
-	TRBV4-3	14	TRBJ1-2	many	TGCGCCAGCAGCCAGGGTAACAGGGCCCATGGCTACACCTTC	CASSQGNRAHGYTF
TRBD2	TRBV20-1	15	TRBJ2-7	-	TGCAGTGCTAGAGATGCCCTAGCGGGAACATATGAGCAGTACTTC	CSARDALAGTYEQYF
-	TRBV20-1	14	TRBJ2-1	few	TGCAGTGCTAGAGACACGAGATACTACAATGAGCAGTTCTTC	CSARDTRYYNEQFF
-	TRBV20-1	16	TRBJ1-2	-	TGCAGTGCTTTCAGAGGATCGGGGGGCCCCAACTATGGCTACACCTTC	CSAFRGSGGPNYGYTF
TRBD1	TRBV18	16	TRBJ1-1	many	TGTGCCAGCTCACCGTCTAGCGGGACAGGCCACACTGAAGCTTTCTTT	CASSPSSGTGHTEAFF
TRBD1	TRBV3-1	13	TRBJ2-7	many	TGTGCCAGCGGGCGACAGGGCCCCTACGAGCAGTACTTC	CASGRQGPYEQYF
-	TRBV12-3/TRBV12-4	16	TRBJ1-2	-	TGTGCCAGCAGTCAAGCCGGAACAGGGTACAACTATGGCTACACCTTC	CASSQAGTGYNYGYTF